The next 26 T cell receptor beta chains were all read from a single sample in a study of CXCR3-negative and CXCR3-positive naive CD8 T cells. The study's findings and limits: CXCR3-negative naive cells had less hydrophobic TRB CDR3s than did CXCR3-positive naive cells.

Via 5' RACE with UMI labels, TRB cDNA libraries were prepared. TCRdb re-called the 5' RACE reads and catalogs CDR3 proteins one per entry, DNA excluded. The listing contains about 120,000 distinct CDR3 sequences. No antigens are known for them. Material for sequencing was naive CXCR3+ CD8+ T cells from blood. Subset in this sample: CD45RO-CCR7+CD27+CD95- naive CD8+ T cells expressing CXCR3 (TNR3+). These receptors were collected from a human donor in good health. Some clones in this sample may be carry-over from other donors' samples.

This chain connects TRBV15 to TRBJ1-4; the TRBD1 assignment by TCRdb is unverifiable without DNA. Per germline, CDR1 LNHNV and CDR2 YYDKDF (reference sequence). The CDR3 is 14 amino acids. The CDR3 reads CATSSGWTGEKLFF.

The V and J genes are TRBV5-8 and TRBJ2-7; TCRdb outputs TRBD1, but without DNA this stays unchecked. The CDR3 is made up of 12 amino acids. The germline V gene has CDR1 SGHTS and CDR2 YDEGEE. CDR3: CASWTGTVEQYF.

The chain is built from TRBV3-1 and TRBJ1-2; lacking DNA, the TRBD1 call made by TCRdb goes unchecked. Germline V gene sequence: CDR1 LGHDT, CDR2 YNNKEL (reference sequence). The CDR3 sequence is 13 residues long. The CDR3 loop reads CASRPTGNYGYTF.

The rearrangement uses TRBV3-1 and TRBJ2-7; the TRBD2 assignment by TCRdb is unverifiable without DNA. Germline loops: CDR1 LGHDT, CDR2 YNNKEL (reference sequence). The length of the CDR3 is 14 residues. The CDR3 protein is CASSFGLVSYEQYF.

V is TRBV7-6 and J is TRBJ1-1. The CDR3 is made up of 13 amino acids. CDR1 SGHVS and CDR2 FNYEAQ come from the germline V gene. This CDR3 is CASSSRFNTEAFF.

The chain is built from TRBV12-3 or TRBV12-4 and TRBJ2-1; with no DNA, the TCRdb D assignment of TRBD2 cannot be verified. The CDR3 loop spans 17 amino acids. CDR3 loop: CASSFVVGLAGVNEQFF.

The chain recombines TRBV5-6 with TRBJ2-1. This CDR3 has 13 residues. Germline-derived CDR1 and CDR2 are SGHDT and YYEEEE. The CDR3 spells CASSPIPHNEQFF.

The genes are TRBV5-5 and TRBJ2-7; the D gene TCRdb calls, TRBD2, cannot be checked with no DNA. CDR1 is SGHKS, CDR2 YYEKEE, per germline (reference sequence). The CDR3 is 14 amino acids. The CDR3 loop is CASSLGVAGTEQYF.

The chain has TRBV7-3 and TRBJ2-1. The CDR3 consists of 16 residues. Germline CDR1 SGHTA, CDR2 FQGTGA. CDR3 sequence reads: CASSLGYGTLDNEQFF.

The chain is built from TRBV27 and TRBJ2-3; checking the TCRdb D call of TRBD2 is not possible without DNA. Germline V CDR1 and CDR2: MNHEY, SMNVEV (reference sequence). The CDR3 length is 17 residues. The CDR3 region is CASSPHSTSGRADTQYF.

CDR3 protein: CASSLPTSGGAADTQYF. This rearrangement joins TRBV7-8 to TRBJ2-3; with no DNA, the TCRdb D assignment of TRBD2 cannot be verified. Per the germline V gene, CDR1 is SGHVS and CDR2 is FQNEAQ. This CDR3 has 17 residues. The full variable domain, its missing parts supplied by reference TRBV7-8 and TRBJ2-3, is GAGVSQSPRYKVAKRGQDVALRCDPISGHVSLFWYQQALGQGPEFLTYFQNEAQLDKSGLPSDRFFAERPEGSVSTLKIQRTQQEDSAVYLCASSLPTSGGAADTQYFGPGTRLTVL.

The chain employs TRBV29-1 and TRBJ1-1; TCRdb names TRBD1, which stays unverified in the absence of DNA. There are 13 residues in the CDR3. CDR1 is SQVTM, CDR2 ANQGSEA, per germline. CDR3 amino acids: CSAATGGSTEAFF.

V and J are TRBV20-1 and TRBJ2-1; TCRdb gives TRBD2 as the D gene, but with no DNA this cannot be confirmed. This CDR3 contains 14 residues. Germline V lookup: CDR1 DFQATT, CDR2 SNEGSKA (reference sequence). CDR3: CSALGLNSYNEQFF.

This rearrangement joins TRBV20-1 to TRBJ2-7; TCRdb calls TRBD1, which cannot be checked without DNA. The CDR3 is made up of 14 amino acids. CDR1 is DFQATT, CDR2 SNEGSKA, per germline (reference sequence). This chain's CDR3 is CSARDTGGPYEQYF.

This chain uses TRBV7-2 with TRBJ1-2. There are 15 residues in the CDR3. The germline CDR1 and CDR2 sequences are SGHTA and FQGNSA. The CDR3 loop reads CASSSPRKTNYGYTF.

The CDR3 sequence: CASSPTGFGSYNEQFF. This chain connects TRBV18 to TRBJ2-1; TCRdb gives TRBD1 as the D gene, but with no DNA this cannot be confirmed. The germline CDR1 and CDR2 sequences are KGHSH and LQKENI. This CDR3 contains 16 residues.

The chain recombines TRBV14 with TRBJ2-1; the D call of TRBD2 rests on TCRdb alone, since no DNA is present to check it. CDR3 length: 13 residues. The V gene's germline CDR1 is SGHDN and CDR2 FVKESK. The CDR3: CASRISGSHEQFF.

This chain connects TRBV14 to TRBJ1-5; absent DNA, TCRdb's TRBD1 call cannot be checked. Germline-derived CDR1 and CDR2 are SGHDN and FVKESK. This CDR3 has 13 residues. The CDR3 spells CASSPTGLQPQHF.

The gene calls are TRBV12-3 or TRBV12-4 and TRBJ1-1; TCRdb picks TRBD1, but there is no DNA to check that call. This CDR3 has 14 residues. CDR3 region: CASSLALVRDNAFF.

V and J are TRBV5-8 and TRBJ2-1; TCRdb gives TRBD1 as the D gene, but with no DNA this cannot be confirmed. Germline V CDR1 and CDR2: SGHTS, YDEGEE. There are 15 residues in the CDR3. The CDR3 sequence: CASSLTHRAYNEQFF. The complete variable domain, with remaining parts taken from reference TRBV5-8 and TRBJ2-1, reads EAGVTQSPTHLIKTRGQQATLRCSPISGHTSVYWYQQALGLGLQFLLWYDEGEERNRGNFPPRFSGRQFPNYSSELNVNALELEDSALYLCASSLTHRAYNEQFFGPGTRLTVL.

The chain combines TRBV30 with TRBJ1-1. There are 15 residues in the CDR3. Germline V gene sequence: CDR1 GTSNPN, CDR2 SVGIG (reference sequence). CDR3 in amino acids: CAWNGQGVGVTEAFF.

V usage is TRBV7-8 and J usage is TRBJ2-7; TCRdb reports TRBD1, a call that lacks DNA to check it against. This CDR3 is built from 13 residues. Germline CDR1 SGHVS, CDR2 FQNEAQ. CDR3 amino acids: CASSLGGAWEQYF.

The chain carries TRBV28 and TRBJ2-2; TCRdb calls TRBD1, which cannot be checked without DNA. Germline CDR1 and CDR2: MDHEN and SYDVKM. The CDR3 consists of 15 residues. The CDR3 protein is CATRRDITNTGELFF.

This CDR3 is CASSSQAGTFYEQYF. The V gene is TRBV5-5, the J gene TRBJ2-7; the D call from TCRdb, TRBD2, cannot be confirmed without DNA. The CDR3 runs 15 residues. CDR1 is SGHKS, CDR2 YYEKEE, per germline (reference sequence). Using reference TRBV5-5 and TRBJ2-7 for the parts outside the CDR3, the full variable domain is DAGVTQSPTHLIKTRGQQVTLRCSPISGHKSVSWYQQVLGQGPQFIFQYYEKEERGRGNFPDRFSARQFPNYSSELNVNALLLGDSALYLCASSSQAGTFYEQYFGPGTRLTVT.

The V and J genes are TRBV13 and TRBJ2-2; TCRdb selects TRBD2, and the lack of DNA leaves this call unchecked. The V gene's germline CDR1 is PRHDT and CDR2 FYEKMQ (reference sequence). The CDR3 covers 16 residues. CDR3 loop: CASSPGLAGDPGELFF. The entire variable domain, with the rest obtained from reference TRBV13 and TRBJ2-2, is as follows: AAGVIQSPRHLIKEKRETATLKCYPIPRHDTVYWYQQGPGQDPQFLISFYEKMQSDKGSIPDRFSAQQFSDYHSELNMSSLELGDSALYFCASSPGLAGDPGELFFGEGSRLTVL.

J is TRBJ2-4 and V is TRBV7-2. Germline lookup yields CDR1 SGHTA and CDR2 FQGNSA. The CDR3 length is 12 residues. Here the CDR3 reads CASSLGGNIQYF.